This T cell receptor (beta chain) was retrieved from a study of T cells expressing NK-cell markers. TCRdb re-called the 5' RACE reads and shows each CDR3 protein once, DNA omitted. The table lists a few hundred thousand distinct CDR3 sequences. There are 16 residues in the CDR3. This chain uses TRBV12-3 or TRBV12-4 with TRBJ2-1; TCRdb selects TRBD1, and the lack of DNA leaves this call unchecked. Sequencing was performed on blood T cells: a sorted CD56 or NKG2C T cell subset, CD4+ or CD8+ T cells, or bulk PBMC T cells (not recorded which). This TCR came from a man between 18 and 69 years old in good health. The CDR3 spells CASSLSGTGNLNEQFF.